This T cell receptor beta chain stems from a study of healthy donors' naive CD4 and CD8 T cells. Study details: TCR alpha primers covered all functional IMGT alpha gene variants.

Each TCR library used approximately 500 ng of total RNA and a linear amplification protocol. TCRdb processed the reads anew with MiXCR; each CDR3 protein has one entry. The top ten clones hold less than 2.5% of a sample with roughly 200,000 distinct CDR3 sequences, about 76% of them seen once. Germline CDR1 reads LGHNT; CDR2 reads FRNRAP. There are 19 residues in the CDR3. V lost 0 bases and J 4 bases, leaving 22 bases between the germline ends. Study-level points and caveats: Negatively charged CDR3s marked CD8+ lineage; positively charged CDR3s marked CD4+ lineage.

Concerning this clonotype: Its antigen is undetermined.

Sequencing was carried out using naive CD4+ and CD8+ T cells sorted from blood, pooled from several donors. This clonotype was obtained from a pool of human donors in good health; the sample pools cells from several healthy donors. The chain uses TRBV12-5 and TRBJ1-5, with D unresolved. The DNA for the CDR3 is TGTGCTAGTGGTTTGGTACCCTTCCGACCGTATACGGATAATCAGCCCCAGCATTTT. Translated: CASGLVPFRPYTDNQPQHF.